The rows below give T cell receptor beta chains drawn from one sample of a study of shared clonotypes between healthy human individuals. The data were produced by immunoSEQ multiplex PCR, yet TCRdb's version contains in-frame clones alone and is incomplete. Of about 2.4 million clones in the sample, 80% to 95% were seen once. The sample comprised naive CD4+ T cells from PBMCs. The origin of the receptors is a man aged 18 to 29 in good health. Some clones in this sample may be carry-over from other donors' samples. Both conserved end residues are trimmed from each CDR3. The order of the fields is V gene, J gene, CDR3 protein.

v_gene: TRBV7-3; j_gene: TRBJ2-1; CDR3aa: ASSSQAGVFDEQF
v_gene: TRBV28; j_gene: TRBJ2-7; CDR3aa: ASSSPGLVYEQY
v_gene: TRBV13; j_gene: TRBJ1-1; CDR3aa: ASSWRTFLTEAF
v_gene: TRBV10-3; j_gene: TRBJ1-2; CDR3aa: AISEGRGLGYT
v_gene: TRBV11-3; j_gene: TRBJ1-1; CDR3aa: ASSHDRGEAF
v_gene: TRBV7-3; j_gene: TRBJ2-2; CDR3aa: ASSQTGGRYTGELF
v_gene: TRBV28; j_gene: TRBJ2-7; CDR3aa: ASSIGTSGYEQY
v_gene: TRBV19; j_gene: TRBJ2-1; CDR3aa: ASSISGVSLNNEQF
v_gene: TRBV28; j_gene: TRBJ1-5; CDR3aa: ASRGPRAVSNQPQH
v_gene: TRBV19; j_gene: TRBJ2-2; CDR3aa: ASSTWTSRGTGELF
v_gene: TRBV6-1; j_gene: TRBJ1-2; CDR3aa: ASSEATREDYT
v_gene: TRBV5-1; j_gene: TRBJ2-1; CDR3aa: ASSLDPGPNEQF
v_gene: TRBV15; j_gene: TRBJ2-1; CDR3aa: ATSPGRGGQF
v_gene: TRBV7-9; j_gene: TRBJ1-2; CDR3aa: ASSLQGGEGYT
v_gene: TRBV19; j_gene: TRBJ2-2; CDR3aa: ASSIDVRSGELF
v_gene: TRBV19; j_gene: TRBJ2-1; CDR3aa: ASSTTRQGTYSYNEQF
v_gene: TRBV25-1; j_gene: TRBJ1-1; CDR3aa: ASRATGLANTEAF
v_gene: TRBV7-9; j_gene: TRBJ2-4; CDR3aa: ASSLWRDLAKNIQY
v_gene: TRBV5-1; j_gene: TRBJ2-1; CDR3aa: ASSSLAGSYYNEQF
v_gene: TRBV25-1; j_gene: TRBJ2-5; CDR3aa: ASSARDRRQETQY
v_gene: TRBV6-8; j_gene: TRBJ2-2; CDR3aa: ASKGGSKIGELF
v_gene: TRBV5-4; j_gene: TRBJ2-7; CDR3aa: ASSSDRTRGLVEQY
v_gene: TRBV5-1; j_gene: TRBJ2-7; CDR3aa: ASSNDRGGLEQY
v_gene: TRBV28; j_gene: TRBJ1-5; CDR3aa: ASSAKGPWPQH
v_gene: TRBV28; j_gene: TRBJ1-2; CDR3aa: ASSPGPRSGYT
v_gene: TRBV11-2; j_gene: TRBJ2-7; CDR3aa: ASSLDGRLDEQY
v_gene: TRBV19; j_gene: TRBJ2-1; CDR3aa: ACNAGGGLSYNEQF
v_gene: TRBV5-1; j_gene: TRBJ2-5; CDR3aa: ASSYPGTQETQY
v_gene: TRBV27; j_gene: TRBJ2-5; CDR3aa: ASSLGGQDLETQY
v_gene: TRBV18; j_gene: TRBJ2-3; CDR3aa: ASSPSWSTDTQY
v_gene: TRBV4-1; j_gene: TRBJ1-1; CDR3aa: ASSRGLAYTRREAF
v_gene: TRBV28; j_gene: TRBJ1-2; CDR3aa: ASSLSDYGYT
v_gene: TRBV12-5; j_gene: TRBJ2-1; CDR3aa: ASGSPEYNEQF
v_gene: TRBV5-6; j_gene: TRBJ2-5; CDR3aa: ASSPPTGLGQETQY
v_gene: TRBV30; j_gene: TRBJ1-5; CDR3aa: AWSVGTSSNQPQH
v_gene: TRBV5-1; j_gene: TRBJ2-7; CDR3aa: ASSLDPAGTYEQY
v_gene: TRBV25-1; j_gene: TRBJ1-5; CDR3aa: ASSEAGLEGQPQH
v_gene: TRBV5-1; j_gene: TRBJ1-4; CDR3aa: ASSLGTAEKLF
v_gene: TRBV9; j_gene: TRBJ2-1; CDR3aa: ASSDPPRGQGPYNEQF
v_gene: TRBV6-1; j_gene: TRBJ1-1; CDR3aa: ASMGGDRGPTEAF
v_gene: TRBV7-2; j_gene: TRBJ2-5; CDR3aa: ASSLAEGETQY
v_gene: TRBV5-4; j_gene: TRBJ2-6; CDR3aa: ASSLLGSGANVLT
v_gene: TRBV5-1; j_gene: TRBJ2-6; CDR3aa: ASSFVPQSASGANVLT
v_gene: TRBV18; j_gene: TRBJ2-4; CDR3aa: ASSPPGGRMGNIQY
v_gene: TRBV7-2; j_gene: TRBJ2-7; CDR3aa: ACGGLEQY
v_gene: TRBV7-2; j_gene: TRBJ1-6; CDR3aa: ASSSRGSPLH
v_gene: TRBV7-3; j_gene: TRBJ2-3; CDR3aa: ASSVHRGASTDTQY
v_gene: TRBV28; j_gene: TRBJ1-5; CDR3aa: ASQKGSQPQH
v_gene: TRBV10-3; j_gene: TRBJ1-2; CDR3aa: AISEVEGSPGGYT
v_gene: TRBV11-2; j_gene: TRBJ1-5; CDR3aa: ASSLRLDQPQH
v_gene: TRBV9; j_gene: TRBJ2-7; CDR3aa: ASSVEAEYSYEQY
v_gene: TRBV15; j_gene: TRBJ2-7; CDR3aa: ATSSQTGGLREQY
v_gene: TRBV7-2; j_gene: TRBJ2-7; CDR3aa: ASSLGDRVSYEQY
v_gene: TRBV7-7; j_gene: TRBJ2-1; CDR3aa: ASSASVGARSYNEQF
v_gene: TRBV28; j_gene: TRBJ1-5; CDR3aa: ASSLPHRGRGGNQPQH